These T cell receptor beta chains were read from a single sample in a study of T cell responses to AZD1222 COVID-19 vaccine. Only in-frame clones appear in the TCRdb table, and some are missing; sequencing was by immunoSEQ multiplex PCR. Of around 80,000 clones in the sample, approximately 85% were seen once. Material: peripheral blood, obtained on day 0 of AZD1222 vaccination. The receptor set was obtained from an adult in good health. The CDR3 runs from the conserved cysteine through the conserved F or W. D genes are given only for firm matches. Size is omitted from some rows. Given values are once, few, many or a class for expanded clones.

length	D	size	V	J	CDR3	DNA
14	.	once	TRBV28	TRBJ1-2	CASSLSRVNYGYTF	TGTGCCAGCAGTTTATCTCGGGTTAACTATGGCTACACCTTC
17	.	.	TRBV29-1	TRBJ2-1	CSVELSGRFAEWNEQFF	TGCAGCGTTGAATTGTCTGGGAGGTTCGCGGAGTGGAATGAGCAGTTCTTC
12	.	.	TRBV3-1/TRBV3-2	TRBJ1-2	CASQQHNYGYTF	TGTGCCAGCCAACAGCATAACTATGGCTACACCTTC
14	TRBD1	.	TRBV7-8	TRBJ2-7	CASSFLGQEYEQYF	TGTGCCAGCAGCTTCCTAGGACAGGAGTACGAGCAGTACTTC
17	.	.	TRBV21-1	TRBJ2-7	CASSKKGRAGEQDEQYF	TGTGCCAGCAGCAAAAAGGGCCGGGCAGGGGAACAAGACGAGCAGTACTTC
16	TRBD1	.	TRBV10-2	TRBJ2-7	CASSEWKEQGTYEQYF	TGCGCCAGCAGTGAGTGGAAGGAACAGGGGACGTACGAGCAGTACTTC
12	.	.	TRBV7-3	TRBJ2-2	CASSHPPGELFF	TGTGCCAGCAGCCACCCGCCCGGGGAGCTGTTTTTT
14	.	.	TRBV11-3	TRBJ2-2	CASSPTGYTGELFF	TGTGCCAGCAGCCCTACAGGGTACACCGGGGAGCTGTTTTTT
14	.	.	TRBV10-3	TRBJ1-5	CAISESMGVQPQHF	TGTGCCATCAGTGAGTCGATGGGAGTTCAGCCCCAGCATTTT
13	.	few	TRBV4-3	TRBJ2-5	CASSQEGWETQYF	TGCGCCAGCAGCCAAGAGGGGTGGGAGACCCAGTACTTC